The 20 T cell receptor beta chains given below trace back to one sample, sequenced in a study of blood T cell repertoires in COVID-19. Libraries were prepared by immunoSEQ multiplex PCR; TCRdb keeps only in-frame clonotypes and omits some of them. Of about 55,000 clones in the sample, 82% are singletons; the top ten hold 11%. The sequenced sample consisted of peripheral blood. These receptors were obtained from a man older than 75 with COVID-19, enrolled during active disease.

As DNA, the CDR3 is TGTGCCAGCAGCTCCAGACAGGGAACTAATGAAAAACTGTTTTTT. Protein sequence: CASSSRQGTNEKLFF. V usage is TRBV7-9 and J usage is TRBJ1-4; TRBD1 matches 7 bases. The V gene's germline CDR1 is SEHNR and CDR2 FQNEAQ (reference sequence). The CDR3 is 15 residues long. The J segment lost 1 base and the V segment lost 4 bases, leaving 3 bases of the junction unmatched.

CDR3 sequence reads: CASSLLGGELFF. The CDR3 DNA follows: TGTGCCAGCAGCTTACTAGGCGGGGAGCTGTTTTTT. The J gene is TRBJ2-2, the V gene TRBV5-6; D is perhaps TRBD2 (5 bases). The ends were cut back, 2 bases at V and 7 bases at J, with 6 bases in the middle. Germline CDR1 SGHDT, CDR2 YYEEEE. This CDR3 has 12 amino acids.

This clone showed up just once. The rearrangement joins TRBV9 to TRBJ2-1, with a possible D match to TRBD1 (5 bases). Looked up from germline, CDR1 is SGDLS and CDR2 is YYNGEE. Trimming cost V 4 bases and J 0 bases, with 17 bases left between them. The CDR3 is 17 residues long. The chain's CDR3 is CASSLQAVPSSYNEQFF. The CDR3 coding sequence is TGTGCCAGCAGCCTACAGGCGGTACCAAGCTCCTACAATGAGCAGTTCTTC.

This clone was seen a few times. CDR3 sequence (DNA): TGTGCCAGCAGCCCTGGCCACTATGGCTACACCTTC. Translation: CASSPGHYGYTF. The chain couples TRBV3-1 (or the pseudogene TRBV3-2) to TRBJ1-2; D not resolved. Looked up from germline, CDR1 is LGHDT and CDR2 is YNNKEL (reference sequence). Trimming cost V 4 bases and J 3 bases, with 6 bases left between them. The CDR3 is 12 residues long.

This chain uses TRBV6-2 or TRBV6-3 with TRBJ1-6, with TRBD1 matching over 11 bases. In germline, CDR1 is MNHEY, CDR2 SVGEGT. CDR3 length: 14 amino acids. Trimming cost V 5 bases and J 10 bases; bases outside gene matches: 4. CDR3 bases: TGTGCCAGCAGTGCGGGACAGGGGGAATCACCCCTCCACTTT. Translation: CASSAGQGESPLHF.

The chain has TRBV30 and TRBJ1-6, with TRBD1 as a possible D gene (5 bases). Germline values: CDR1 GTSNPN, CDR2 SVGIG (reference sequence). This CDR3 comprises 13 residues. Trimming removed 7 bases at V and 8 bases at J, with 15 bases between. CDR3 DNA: TGTGCCTCCTCGGGGGGAAGCGATTCACCCCTCCACTTT. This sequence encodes CASSGGSDSPLHF.

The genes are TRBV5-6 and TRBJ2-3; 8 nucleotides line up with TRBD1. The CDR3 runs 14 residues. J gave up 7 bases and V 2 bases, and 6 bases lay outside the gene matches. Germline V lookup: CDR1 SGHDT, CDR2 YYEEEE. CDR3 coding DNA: TGTGCCAGCAGCTTTGACAGGGGCCGGTATACGCAGTATTTT. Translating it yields CASSFDRGRYTQYF.

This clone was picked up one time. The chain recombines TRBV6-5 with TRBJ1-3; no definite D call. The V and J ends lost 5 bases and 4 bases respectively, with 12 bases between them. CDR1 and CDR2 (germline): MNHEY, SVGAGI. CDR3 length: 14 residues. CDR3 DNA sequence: TGTGCCAGCAGTCCTCAGAGGAGCGGAAACACCATATATTTT. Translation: CASSPQRSGNTIYF.

The CDR3 DNA follows: TGTGCCTGGAGCCAGATGACAGATACGCAGTATTTT. Translated, it gives CAWSQMTDTQYF. The chain uses TRBV30 and TRBJ2-3; no clear D gene. CDR1 GTSNPN and CDR2 SVGIG come from the germline V gene (reference sequence). This CDR3 has 12 amino acids. V was pared by 3 bases and J by 3 bases, with 7 bases between.

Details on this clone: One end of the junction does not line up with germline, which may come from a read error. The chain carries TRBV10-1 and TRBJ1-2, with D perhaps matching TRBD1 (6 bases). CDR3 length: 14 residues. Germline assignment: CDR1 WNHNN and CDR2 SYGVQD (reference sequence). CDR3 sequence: CASSAGGIIQDIAF. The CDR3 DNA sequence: TGCGCCAGCAGCGCTGGGGGCATTATCCAGGACATAGCATTC.

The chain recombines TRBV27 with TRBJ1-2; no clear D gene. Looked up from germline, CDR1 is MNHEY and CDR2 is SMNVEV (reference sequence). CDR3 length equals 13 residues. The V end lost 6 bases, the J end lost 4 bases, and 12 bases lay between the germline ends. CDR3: CASRDFSGYGYTF. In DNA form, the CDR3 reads TGTGCCAGCAGGGACTTCTCCGGCTATGGCTACACCTTC.

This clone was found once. The CDR3 nucleotides are TGTGCCAGCAGTGAGGAGGAGTTAGCGGGGCCCGGGGAGCTGTTTTTT. Translated: CASSEEELAGPGELFF. The chain links TRBV6-4 to TRBJ2-2; 8 nucleotides align to TRBD2. This CDR3 region has 16 residues. CDR1 is MRHNA and CDR2 is SNTAGT in the germline V gene. V dropped 3 bases and J dropped 6; count of bases not matched to a gene: 9.

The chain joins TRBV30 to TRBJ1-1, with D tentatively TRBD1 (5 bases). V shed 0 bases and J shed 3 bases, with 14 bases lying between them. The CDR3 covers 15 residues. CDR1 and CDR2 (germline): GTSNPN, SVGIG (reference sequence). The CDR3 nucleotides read TGTGCCTGGAGTGTACTCAACAGGAGATACACTGAAGCTTTCTTT. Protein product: CAWSVLNRRYTEAFF.

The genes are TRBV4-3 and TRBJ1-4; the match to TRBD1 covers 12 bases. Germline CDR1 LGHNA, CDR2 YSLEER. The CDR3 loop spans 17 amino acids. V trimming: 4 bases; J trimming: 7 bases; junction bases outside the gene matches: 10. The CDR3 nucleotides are TGCGCCAGCAGCCGGGGGGACAGGGGGCGCGTGGGTGAAAAACTGTTTTTT. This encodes CASSRGDRGRVGEKLFF.

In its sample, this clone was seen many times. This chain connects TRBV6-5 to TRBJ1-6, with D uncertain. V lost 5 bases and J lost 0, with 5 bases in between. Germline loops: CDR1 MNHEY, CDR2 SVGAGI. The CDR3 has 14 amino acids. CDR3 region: CASSPVSYNSPLHF. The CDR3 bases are TGTGCCAGCAGTCCCGTCTCCTATAATTCACCCCTCCACTTT.

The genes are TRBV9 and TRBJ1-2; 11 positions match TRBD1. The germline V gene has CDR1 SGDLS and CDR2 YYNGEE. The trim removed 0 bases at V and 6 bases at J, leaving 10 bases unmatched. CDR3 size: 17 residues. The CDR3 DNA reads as TGTGCCAGCAGCGTAGGGACAGGGGGCGAAAAAACCGATGGCTACACCTTC. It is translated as CASSVGTGGEKTDGYTF.

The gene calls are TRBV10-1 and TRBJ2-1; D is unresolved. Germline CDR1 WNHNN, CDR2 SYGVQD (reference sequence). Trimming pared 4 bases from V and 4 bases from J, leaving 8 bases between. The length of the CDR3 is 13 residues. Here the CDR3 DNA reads TGCGCCAGCAGTGTGGGCACTTACAATGAGCAGTTCTTC. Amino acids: CASSVGTYNEQFF.

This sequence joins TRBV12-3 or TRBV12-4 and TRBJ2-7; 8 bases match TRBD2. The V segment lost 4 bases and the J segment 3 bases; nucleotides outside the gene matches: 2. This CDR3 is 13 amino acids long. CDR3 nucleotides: TGTGCCAGCAGTTACGGGAGGGTCTACGAGCAGTACGTC. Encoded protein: CASSYGRVYEQYV.

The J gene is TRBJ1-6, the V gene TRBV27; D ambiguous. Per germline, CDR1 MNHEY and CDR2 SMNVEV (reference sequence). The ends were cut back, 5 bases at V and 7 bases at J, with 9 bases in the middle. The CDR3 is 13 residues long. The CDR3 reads CASSPKLNSPLHF. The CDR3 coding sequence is TGTGCCAGCAGTCCTAAGCTAAATTCACCCCTCCACTTT.

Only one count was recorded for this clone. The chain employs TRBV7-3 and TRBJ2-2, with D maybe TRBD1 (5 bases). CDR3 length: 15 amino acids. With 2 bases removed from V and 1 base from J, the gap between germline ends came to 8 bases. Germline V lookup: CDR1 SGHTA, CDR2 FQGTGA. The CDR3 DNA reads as TGTGCCAGCAGCTTATCCGGACAGAACACCGGGGAGCTGTTTTTT. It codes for CASSLSGQNTGELFF.